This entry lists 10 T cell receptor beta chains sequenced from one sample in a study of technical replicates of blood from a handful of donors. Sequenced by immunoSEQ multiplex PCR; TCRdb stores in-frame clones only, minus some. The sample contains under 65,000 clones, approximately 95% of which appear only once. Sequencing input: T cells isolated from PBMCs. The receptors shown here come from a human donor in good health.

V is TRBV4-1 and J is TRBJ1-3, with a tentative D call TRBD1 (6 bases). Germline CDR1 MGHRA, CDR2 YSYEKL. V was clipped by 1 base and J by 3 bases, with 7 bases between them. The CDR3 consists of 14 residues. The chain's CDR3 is CASSQVGGGNTIYF. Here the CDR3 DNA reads TGCGCCAGCAGCCAAGTAGGGGGTGGAAACACCATATATTTT.

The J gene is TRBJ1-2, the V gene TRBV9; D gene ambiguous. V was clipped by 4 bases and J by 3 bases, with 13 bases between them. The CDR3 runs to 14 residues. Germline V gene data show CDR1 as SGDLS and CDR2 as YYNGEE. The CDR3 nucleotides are TGTGCCAGCAGCACCGAGGAAGAGGACTATGGCTACACCTTC. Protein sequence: CASSTEEEDYGYTF.

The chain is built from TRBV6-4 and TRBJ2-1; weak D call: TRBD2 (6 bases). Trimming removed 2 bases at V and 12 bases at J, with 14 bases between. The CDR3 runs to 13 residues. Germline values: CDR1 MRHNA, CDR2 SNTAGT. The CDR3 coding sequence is TGTGCCAGCAGTGACCAGGAGGGAATGAGGCAGTTCTTC. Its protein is CASSDQEGMRQFF.

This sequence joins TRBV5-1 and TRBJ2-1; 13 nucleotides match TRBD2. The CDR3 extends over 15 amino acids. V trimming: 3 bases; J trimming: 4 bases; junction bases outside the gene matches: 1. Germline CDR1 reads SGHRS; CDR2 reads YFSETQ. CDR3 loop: CASSSGLAGYNEQFF. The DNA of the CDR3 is TGCGCCAGCAGCTCGGGACTAGCGGGGTACAATGAGCAGTTCTTC.

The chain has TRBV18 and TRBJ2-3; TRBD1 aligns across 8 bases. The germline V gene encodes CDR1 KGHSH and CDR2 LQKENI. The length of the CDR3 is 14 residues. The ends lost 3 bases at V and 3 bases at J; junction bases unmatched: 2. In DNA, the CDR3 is TGTGCCAGCTCACCCAGGGGGCGGACAGATACGCAGTATTTT. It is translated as CASSPRGRTDTQYF. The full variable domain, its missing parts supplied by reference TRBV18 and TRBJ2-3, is NAGVMQNPRHLVRRRGQEARLRCSPMKGHSHVYWYRQLPEEGLKFMVYLQKENIIDESGMPKERFSAEFPKEGPSILRIQQVVRGDSAAYFCASSPRGRTDTQYFGPGTRLTVL.

For the CDR3, the DNA is TGTGCCAGCAGGACTGACAGGAACACTGAAGCTTTCTTT. This translates into CASRTDRNTEAFF. The chain joins TRBV13 to TRBJ1-1; TRBD1 is a possible D gene (5 bases). CDR3 size: 13 residues. Germline V gene sequence: CDR1 PRHDT, CDR2 FYEKMQ (reference sequence). Trimming left V 6 bases short and J 1 base short, with 9 bases between. The full variable domain, completed using reference TRBV13 and TRBJ1-1, is AAGVIQSPRHLIKEKRETATLKCYPIPRHDTVYWYQQGPGQDPQFLISFYEKMQSDKGSIPDRFSAQQFSDYHSELNMSSLELGDSALYFCASRTDRNTEAFFGQGTRLTVV.

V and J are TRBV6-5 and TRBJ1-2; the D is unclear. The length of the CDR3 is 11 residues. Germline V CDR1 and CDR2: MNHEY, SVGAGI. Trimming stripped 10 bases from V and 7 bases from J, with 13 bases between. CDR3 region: CATHRTGGYTF. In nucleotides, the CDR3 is TGTGCCACCCACCGAACTGGTGGCTACACCTTC.

The CDR3 protein is CASRQLSRYGYTF. CDR3 bases: TGCGCCAGCAGGCAACTCTCCCGGTATGGCTACACCTTC. The chain carries TRBV10-1 and TRBJ1-2; unclear D gene. Deletions cut 6 bases from V and 5 bases from J, with 13 bases between. The CDR3 covers 13 residues. Germline V gene lookup returns CDR1 WNHNN and CDR2 SYGVQD (reference sequence).

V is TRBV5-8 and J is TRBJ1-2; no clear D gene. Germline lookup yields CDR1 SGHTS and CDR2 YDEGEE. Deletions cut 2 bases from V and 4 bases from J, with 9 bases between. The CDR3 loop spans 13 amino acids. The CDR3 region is CASSFTEIYGYTF. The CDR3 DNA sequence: TGTGCCAGCAGCTTTACAGAGATCTATGGCTACACCTTC.

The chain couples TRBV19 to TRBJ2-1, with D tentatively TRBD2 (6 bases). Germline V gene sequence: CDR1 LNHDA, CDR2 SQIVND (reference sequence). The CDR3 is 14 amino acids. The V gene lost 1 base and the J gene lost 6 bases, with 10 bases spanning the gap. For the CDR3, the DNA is TGTGCCAGTAGTATAGGCGGGAACCCCAATGAGCAGTTCTTC. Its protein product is CASSIGGNPNEQFF.